The 13 T cell receptor beta chains presented below share a single source sample, sequenced in a study of early stage breast cancer tumors. Libraries were prepared by immunoSEQ multiplex PCR; TCRdb keeps only in-frame clonotypes and omits some of them. The table records some 70,000 clones, approximately 79% of them present only once. The specimen was blood. The receptors were sampled from a person in their sixties with breast cancer.

V and J are TRBV27 and TRBJ2-3; D might be TRBD2 (6 bases). This CDR3 spans 15 amino acids. Germline values: CDR1 MNHEY, CDR2 SMNVEV (reference sequence). Trimming took 3 bases from V and 0 from J, leaving 10 bases between them. The CDR3: CASSLDGGSTDTQYF. CDR3 nucleotides: TGTGCCAGCAGTTTGGACGGGGGTAGCACAGATACGCAGTATTTT.

The chain has TRBV5-4 and TRBJ2-5; a weak D match, TRBD1 (6 bases). The germline V and J ends were trimmed by 0 bases and 3 bases, with 6 bases remaining between them. From germline, CDR1 is SGHNT and CDR2 YYREEE (reference sequence). CDR3 length: 13 residues. CDR3 nucleotide sequence: TGTGCCAGCAGCTTGGACAGGGAAGAGACCCAGTACTTC. Its protein product is CASSLDREETQYF.

The CDR3 DNA sequence: TGTGCCAGCAGTTTAATCGGAGGACAGGGGAAGGAAAAACTGTTTTTT. It is translated as CASSLIGGQGKEKLFF. The V and J genes are TRBV28 and TRBJ1-4, with 9 bases that match TRBD1. The trim removed 2 bases at V and 8 bases at J, leaving 9 bases unmatched. Germline CDR1 is MDHEN and CDR2 is SYDVKM. The CDR3 is made up of 16 amino acids.

This rearrangement joins TRBV7-2 to TRBJ2-7, with 10 positions matching TRBD2. This CDR3 comprises 15 residues. The V gene end was trimmed by 6 bases and the J gene end by 3 bases; junction bases not matched to a gene: 8. CDR1 and CDR2 (germline): SGHTA, FQGNSA. The CDR3 region is CASSPGLATYYEQYF. As DNA, the CDR3 is TGTGCCAGCAGTCCGGGACTAGCGACTTACTACGAGCAGTACTTC.

CDR3 region: CASSQDWHSPVVSYEQYF. Written as DNA, the CDR3 is TGTGCCAGCAGCCAAGATTGGCATTCTCCAGTAGTATCCTACGAGCAGTACTTC. V and J are TRBV4-2 and TRBJ2-7; D uncertain. Germline CDR1 reads LGHNA; CDR2 reads YNFKEQ. The length of the CDR3 is 18 residues. Trimming cost V 0 bases and J 1 base, with 19 bases left between them.

The rearrangement uses TRBV28 and TRBJ2-2, with a tentative D call TRBD2 (5 bases). Germline values: CDR1 MDHEN, CDR2 SYDVKM. The CDR3 is 12 residues long. V was trimmed by 7 bases and J by 9 bases, leaving 12 bases between them. The CDR3 region is CASMREGWELFF. In nucleotides, the CDR3 is TGTGCCAGCATGAGGGAAGGGTGGGAGCTGTTTTTT.

The CDR3 loop is CASSQVNIYGYTF. The CDR3 nucleotides are TGTGCCAGCAGCCAAGTAAATATCTATGGCTACACCTTC. This chain joins TRBV14 and TRBJ1-2; D call uncertain. CDR3 length: 13 residues. With 1 base removed from V and 4 bases from J, the gap between germline ends came to 7 bases. Germline V gene lookup returns CDR1 SGHDN and CDR2 FVKESK.

This sequence joins TRBV11-2 and TRBJ1-2; weak D call: TRBD1 (6 bases). The CDR3 length is 13 residues. V was cut by 7 bases and J by 4 bases, with 13 bases left in between. Germline V gene sequence: CDR1 SGHAT, CDR2 FQNNGV. The CDR3 bases are TGTGCCAGCACCAGAGGGACACTCTATGGCTACACCTTC. This sequence encodes CASTRGTLYGYTF.

The chain carries TRBV2 and TRBJ2-2, with 11 bases identical to TRBD2. The CDR3 sequence is 15 residues long. Germline V gene lookup returns CDR1 SNHLY and CDR2 FYNNEI. V gave up 5 bases and J gave up 6 bases; unmatched junction bases: 5. The CDR3 bases are TGTGCCAGCAGTTTAGCGGGAGGGCCGTCCGGGGAGCTGTTTTTT. Protein sequence: CASSLAGGPSGELFF. Using reference TRBV2 and TRBJ2-2 for the parts outside the CDR3, the full variable domain is EPEVTQTPSHQVTQMGQEVILRCVPISNHLYFYWYRQILGQKVEFLVSFYNNEISEKSEIFDDQFSVERPDGSNFTLKIRSTKLEDSAMYFCASSLAGGPSGELFFGEGSRLTVL.

This clone came up once. The same CDR3 can be traced to other DNA sequences in this sample. The chain carries TRBV7-9 and TRBJ1-4; TRBD1 agrees at 9 bases. CDR3 size: 14 residues. The V gene end was trimmed by 4 bases and the J gene end by 8 bases; junction bases not matched to a gene: 5. The germline V gene has CDR1 SEHNR and CDR2 FQNEAQ (reference sequence). DNA for the CDR3: TGTGCCAGCAGCTCGGGCGACAGGGGGGAAAAACTGTTTTTT. Its protein product is CASSSGDRGEKLFF.

This sequence joins TRBV5-8 and TRBJ2-1, with 12 bases fitting TRBD2. V shed 2 bases, J shed 5 bases, and the junction held 2 bases outside the gene matches. The CDR3 runs to 15 residues. CDR1 is SGHTS and CDR2 is YDEGEE in the germline V gene. CDR3 sequence: CASSFLAGGNNEQFF. The CDR3 coding sequence is TGTGCCAGCAGCTTTCTAGCGGGAGGGAACAATGAGCAGTTCTTC.

This chain uses TRBV27 with TRBJ2-7; D gene unclear. Germline CDR1 reads MNHEY; CDR2 reads SMNVEV (reference sequence). Trimming took 3 bases from V and 5 from J, leaving 8 bases between them. The CDR3 sequence is 12 residues long. CDR3 in DNA: TGTGCCAGCAGTTTGGCAGGTGACGAGCAGTACTTC. Encoded protein: CASSLAGDEQYF.

The rearrangement links TRBV5-1 to TRBJ1-2; D remains unclear. Germline values: CDR1 SGHRS, CDR2 YFSETQ. The CDR3 runs 15 residues. Trimming removed 4 bases from V and 0 bases from J, with 13 bases in between. CDR3 DNA sequence: TGCGCCAGCAGCCCCCGATGGTCAGCTAACTATGGCTACACCTTC. It is translated as CASSPRWSANYGYTF. The variable domain in full, with the rest retrieved from reference TRBV5-1 and TRBJ1-2, is KAGVTQTPRYLIKTRGQQVTLSCSPISGHRSVSWYQQTPGQGLQFLFEYFSETQRNKGNFPGRFSGRQFSNSRSEMNVSTLELGDSALYLCASSPRWSANYGYTFGSGTRLTVV.